This T cell receptor beta chain was identified during a study of blood T cells in healthy people across ages. This clonotype was seen at least ten times. The antigen is not known. Through a sample-barcoded 5' primer and a J-beta primer mix, a second PCR was run for 7 to 11 cycles. A template-switch adaptor that had 12 random nucleotides put a tag on each cDNA molecule. TCRdb passed the 5' RACE reads through MiXCR, listing each CDR3 protein once. Of some 760,000 distinct CDR3 sequences listed, approximately 25% are singletons. V lost 6 bases and J lost 1; bases outside the gene matches: 6. Germline lookup yields CDR1 SQVTM and CDR2 ANQGSEA. The CDR3 is 16 residues long. Study outcomes and limitations: Getting older went along with TCR beta diversity per million T cells dropping roughly linearly.

This sample was shared with a second study, whose subject was T cells of mothers and their children. From that paper: All extracted RNA went into cDNA synthesis, about 1.6 ug per 15 ul.

This chain links TRBV29-1 with TRBJ2-7; 16 bases map to TRBD2. Sample: blood. The sequence came from a boy aged 5-17 years in good health. The CDR3 reads CSVRGTSGRGSYEQYF. DNA of the CDR3: TGCAGCGTACGCGGGACTAGCGGGAGGGGTTCCTACGAGCAGTACTTC.